This record concerns one T cell receptor beta chain sequence. Its antigen remains unidentified. These data come from a study of blood T cells in healthy people across ages. Germline CDR1 and CDR2: MDHEN and SYDVKM. Trimming took 6 bases from V and 7 from J; bases not matched to a gene: 12. This CDR3 is 16 amino acids long. Every donor gave ten milliliters of peripheral blood. Study-level findings and limits: Comparison with aged donors showed that long-lived donors had more naive CD4+ cells and higher diversity.

A sample-barcoded 5' primer and a J-beta primer mix were used in a second PCR of roughly 6 to 11 cycles. Each cDNA molecule was tagged by a template-switch adaptor that had 12 random nucleotides. In TCRdb, the 5' RACE reads were re-called with MiXCR into one record per CDR3 protein. The profile shows hundreds of thousands of distinct CDR3 sequences, around 38% of them singletons. The rearrangement joins TRBV28 to TRBJ1-2; 12 nucleotides agree with TRBD1. The sample taken for sequencing was blood. The receptor comes from an older man in good health. The chain's CDR3 is CASSTAGTGGNIGYTF. In DNA form, the CDR3 reads TGTGCCAGCAGCACGGCCGGGACAGGGGGCAATATTGGCTACACCTTC.